The 5 T cell receptor beta chains given below trace back to one sample, sequenced in a study of OX40 agonist ivuxolimab in advanced cancers. Data came from immunoSEQ multiplex PCR; TCRdb stores just in-frame clones and leaves some out. The table includes 75,000 to 85,000 clones, more than 75% detected once. The sample was CD4+ or CD8+ T cells sorted from blood, taken in a trial of the OX40 agonist ivuxolimab. The receptors shown here come from an adult with an advanced solid tumor such as melanoma, head and neck, liver or kidney cancer.

The rearrangement links TRBV28 to TRBJ1-2; D is perhaps TRBD1 (6 bases). Trimming took 3 bases from V and 2 from J, leaving 13 bases between them. The CDR3 has 15 amino acids. CDR1 is MDHEN, CDR2 SYDVKM, per germline. CDR3 in amino acids: CASSFHGGLNYGYTF. Here the CDR3 DNA reads TGTGCCAGCAGTTTCCATGGGGGCTTAAACTATGGCTACACCTTC.

The rearrangement uses TRBV19 and TRBJ2-3; D not resolved. V lost 7 bases, J lost 2 bases, and 10 bases lay in between. This CDR3 is 13 amino acids long. Germline CDR1 and CDR2: LNHDA and SQIVND (reference sequence). Here the CDR3 reads CASNGPYTDTQYF. The CDR3 DNA sequence: TGTGCCAGTAATGGACCTTACACAGATACGCAGTATTTT.

The V and J genes are TRBV19 and TRBJ1-4; 7 nucleotides align to TRBD1. Germline V CDR1 and CDR2: LNHDA, SQIVND (reference sequence). Trimming took 5 bases from V and 8 from J; bases not matched to a gene: 8. The CDR3 runs 14 residues. The CDR3 reads CASSARQGGEKLFF. As DNA, the CDR3 is TGTGCCAGTAGTGCCCGACAGGGCGGCGAAAAACTGTTTTTT.

Of note for this clone: The junction shows a germline mismatch at one end, possibly a read error. The chain joins TRBV14 to TRBJ2-3; the D gene is possibly TRBD2 (6 bases). Germline V gene lookup returns CDR1 SGHDN and CDR2 FVKESK. The CDR3 has 15 residues. The CDR3 is CASSQLGTAGIAADF. CDR3 in DNA: TGTGCCAGCAGCCAACTGGGAACTGCTGGAATAGCGGCGGATTTT.

This chain links TRBV27 with TRBJ2-1; possibly TRBD1 or TRBD2 for D (7 bases each). This CDR3 region has 19 residues. CDR1 and CDR2 from the germline V gene are MNHEY and SMNVEV (reference sequence). V was clipped by 8 bases and J by 2 bases, with 28 bases between them. This CDR3 reads CASPLGGGSSGSPYNEQFF. CDR3 in DNA: TGTGCCAGCCCGTTAGGGGGCGGCTCTAGCGGTTCCCCCTACAATGAGCAGTTCTTC.